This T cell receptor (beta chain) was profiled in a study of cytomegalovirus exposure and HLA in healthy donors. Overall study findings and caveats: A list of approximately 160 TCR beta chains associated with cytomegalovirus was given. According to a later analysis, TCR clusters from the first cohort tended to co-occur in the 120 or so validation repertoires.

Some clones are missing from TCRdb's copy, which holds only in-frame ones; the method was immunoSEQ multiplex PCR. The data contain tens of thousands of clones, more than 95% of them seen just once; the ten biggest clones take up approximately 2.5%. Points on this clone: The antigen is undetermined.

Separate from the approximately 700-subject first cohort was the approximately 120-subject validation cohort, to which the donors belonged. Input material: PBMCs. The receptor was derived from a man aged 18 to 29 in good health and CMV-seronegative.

In nucleotides, the CDR3 is TGTGCCATCAGGGTCGGGAGCTCCTACGAGCAGTACTTC. Translation gives CAIRVGSSYEQYF. This chain joins TRBV10-3 and TRBJ2-7; possible D gene TRBD2, 6 bases. V lost 6 bases, J lost 0 bases, and 9 bases lay in between. CDR1 ENHRY and CDR2 SYGVKD come from the germline V gene. CDR3 length: 13 amino acids.